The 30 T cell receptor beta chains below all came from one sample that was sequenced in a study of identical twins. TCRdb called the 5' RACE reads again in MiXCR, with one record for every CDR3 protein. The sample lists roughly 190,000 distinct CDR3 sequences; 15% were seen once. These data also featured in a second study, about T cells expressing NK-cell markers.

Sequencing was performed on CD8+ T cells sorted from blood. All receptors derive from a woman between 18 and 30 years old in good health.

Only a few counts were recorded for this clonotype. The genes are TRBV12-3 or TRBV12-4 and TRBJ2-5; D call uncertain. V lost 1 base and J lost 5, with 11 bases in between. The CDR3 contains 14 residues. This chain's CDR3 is CASSLGLRPETQYF. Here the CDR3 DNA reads TGTGCCAGCAGTTTAGGGCTACGTCCGGAGACCCAGTACTTC.

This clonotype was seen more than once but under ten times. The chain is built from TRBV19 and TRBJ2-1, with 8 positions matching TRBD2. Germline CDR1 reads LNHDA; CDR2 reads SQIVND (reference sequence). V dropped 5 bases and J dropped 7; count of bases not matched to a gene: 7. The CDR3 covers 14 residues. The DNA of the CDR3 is TGTGCCAGTAGTTTTCTTACGGGAGGGAATGAGCAGTTCTTC. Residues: CASSFLTGGNEQFF. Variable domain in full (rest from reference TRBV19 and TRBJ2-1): DGGITQSPKYLFRKEGQNVTLSCEQNLNHDAMYWYRQDPGQGLRLIYYSQIVNDFQKGDIAEGYSVSREKKESFPLTVTSAQKNPTAFYLCASSFLTGGNEQFFGPGTRLTVL.

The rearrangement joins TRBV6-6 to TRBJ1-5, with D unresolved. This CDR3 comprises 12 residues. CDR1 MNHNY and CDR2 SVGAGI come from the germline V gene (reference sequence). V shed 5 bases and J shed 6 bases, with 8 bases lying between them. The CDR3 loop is CASSPQPQPQHF. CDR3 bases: TGTGCCAGCAGTCCTCAGCCTCAGCCCCAGCATTTT.

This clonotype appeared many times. CDR3 loop: CATLPDYRDTDYEQYF. The CDR3 region has the DNA TGTGCCACCCTACCGGACTACCGGGACACGGACTACGAGCAGTACTTC. The chain combines TRBV28 with TRBJ2-7; TRBD1 or TRBD2 may be the D gene (6 bases each). The ends were cut back, 10 bases at V and 3 bases at J, with 25 bases in the middle. The germline gives CDR1 MDHEN, CDR2 SYDVKM. There are 16 residues in the CDR3.

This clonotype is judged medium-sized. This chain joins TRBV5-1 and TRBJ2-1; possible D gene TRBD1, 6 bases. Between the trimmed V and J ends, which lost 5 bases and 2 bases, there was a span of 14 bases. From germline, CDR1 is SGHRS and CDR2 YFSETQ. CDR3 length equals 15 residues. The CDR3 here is CASRDLAGAYNEQFF. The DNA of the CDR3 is TGCGCCAGCAGGGATCTGGCAGGGGCCTACAATGAGCAGTTCTTC.

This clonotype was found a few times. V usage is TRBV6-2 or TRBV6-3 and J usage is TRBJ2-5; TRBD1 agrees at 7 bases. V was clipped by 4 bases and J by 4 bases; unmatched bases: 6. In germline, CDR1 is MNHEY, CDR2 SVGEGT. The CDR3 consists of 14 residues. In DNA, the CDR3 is TGTGCCAGCAGTTCGCTACAGGGGACAGAGACCCAGTACTTC. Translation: CASSSLQGTETQYF.

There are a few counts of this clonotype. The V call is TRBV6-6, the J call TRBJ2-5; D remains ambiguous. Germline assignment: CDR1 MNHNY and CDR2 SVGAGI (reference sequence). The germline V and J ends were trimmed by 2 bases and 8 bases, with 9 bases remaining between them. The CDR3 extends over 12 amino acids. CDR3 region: CASSYPMQTQYF. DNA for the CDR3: TGTGCCAGCAGTTACCCGATGCAAACCCAGTACTTC.

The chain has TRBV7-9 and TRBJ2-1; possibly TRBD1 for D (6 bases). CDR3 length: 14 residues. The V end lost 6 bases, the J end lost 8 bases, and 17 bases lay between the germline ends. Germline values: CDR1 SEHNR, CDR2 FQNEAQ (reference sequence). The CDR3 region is CASRPGQGHHEQFF. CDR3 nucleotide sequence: TGTGCCAGCAGGCCGGGCCAGGGGCACCATGAGCAGTTCTTC.

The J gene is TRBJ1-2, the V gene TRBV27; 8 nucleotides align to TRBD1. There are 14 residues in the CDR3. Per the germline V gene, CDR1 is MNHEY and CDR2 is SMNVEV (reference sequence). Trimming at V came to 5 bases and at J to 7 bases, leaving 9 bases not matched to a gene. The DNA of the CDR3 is TGTGCCAGCAGTGCCCAGACAGGGGAACGTGGCTACACCTTC. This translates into CASSAQTGERGYTF.

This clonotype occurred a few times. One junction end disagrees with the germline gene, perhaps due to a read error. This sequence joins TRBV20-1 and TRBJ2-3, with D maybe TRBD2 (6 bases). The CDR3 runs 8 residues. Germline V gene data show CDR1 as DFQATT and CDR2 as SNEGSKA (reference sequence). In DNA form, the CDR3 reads TGCAGTGCTAGGGCTAGCGTCTTT. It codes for CSARASVF.

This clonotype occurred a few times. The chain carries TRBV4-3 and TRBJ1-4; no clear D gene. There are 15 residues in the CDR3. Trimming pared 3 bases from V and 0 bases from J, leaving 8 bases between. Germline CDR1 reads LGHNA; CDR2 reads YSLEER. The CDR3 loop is CASSHETTTNEKLFF. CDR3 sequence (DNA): TGCGCCAGCAGCCACGAAACTACAACTAATGAAAAACTGTTTTTT.

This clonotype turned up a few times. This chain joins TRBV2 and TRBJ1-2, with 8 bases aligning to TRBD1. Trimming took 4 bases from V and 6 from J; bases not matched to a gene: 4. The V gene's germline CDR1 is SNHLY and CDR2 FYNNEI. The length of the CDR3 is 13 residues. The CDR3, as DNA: TGTGCCAGCAGTGGACAGGGGAGGGATGGCTACACCTTC. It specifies CASSGQGRDGYTF. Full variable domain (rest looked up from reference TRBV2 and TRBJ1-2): EPEVTQTPSHQVTQMGQEVILRCVPISNHLYFYWYRQILGQKVEFLVSFYNNEISEKSEIFDDQFSVERPDGSNFTLKIRSTKLEDSAMYFCASSGQGRDGYTFGSGTRLTVV.

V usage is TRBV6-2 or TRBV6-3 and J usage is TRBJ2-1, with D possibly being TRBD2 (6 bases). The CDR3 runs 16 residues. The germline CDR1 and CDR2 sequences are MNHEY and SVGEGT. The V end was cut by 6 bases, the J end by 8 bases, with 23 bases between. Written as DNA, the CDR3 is TGTGCCAGCAGCTACCCCCGGGACTTGGGGATCCATGAGCAGTTCTTC. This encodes CASSYPRDLGIHEQFF.

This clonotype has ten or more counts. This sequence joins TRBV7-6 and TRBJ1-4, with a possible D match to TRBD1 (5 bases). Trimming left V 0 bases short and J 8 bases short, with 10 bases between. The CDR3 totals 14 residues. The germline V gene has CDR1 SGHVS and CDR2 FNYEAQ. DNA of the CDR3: TGTGCCAGCAGCTTAGCGTTGGGGGAAGAAAAACTGTTTTTT. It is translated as CASSLALGEEKLFF.

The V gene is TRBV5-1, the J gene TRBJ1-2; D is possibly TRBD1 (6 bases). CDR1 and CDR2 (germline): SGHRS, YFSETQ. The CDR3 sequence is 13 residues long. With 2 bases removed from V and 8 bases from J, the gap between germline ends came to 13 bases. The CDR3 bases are TGCGCCAGCAGCTTTACAGGGTTATGGGGCTACACCTTC. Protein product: CASSFTGLWGYTF.

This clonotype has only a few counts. CDR3 sequence: CASSFTGDGYTF. CDR3 nucleotide sequence: TGCGCCAGCAGCTTTACAGGGGATGGCTACACCTTC. This sequence joins TRBV5-1 and TRBJ1-2, with 7 bases fitting TRBD1. Germline V CDR1 and CDR2: SGHRS, YFSETQ. V shed 2 bases and J 6 bases; nucleotides not matched to a gene: 1. The CDR3 contains 12 residues.

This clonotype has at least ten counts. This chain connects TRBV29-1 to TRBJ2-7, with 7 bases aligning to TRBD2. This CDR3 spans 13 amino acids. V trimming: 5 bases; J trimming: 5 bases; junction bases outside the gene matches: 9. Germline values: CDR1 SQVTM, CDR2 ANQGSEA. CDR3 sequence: CSVRGGPVDEQYF. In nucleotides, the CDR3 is TGCAGCGTTAGGGGAGGGCCTGTGGACGAGCAGTACTTC.

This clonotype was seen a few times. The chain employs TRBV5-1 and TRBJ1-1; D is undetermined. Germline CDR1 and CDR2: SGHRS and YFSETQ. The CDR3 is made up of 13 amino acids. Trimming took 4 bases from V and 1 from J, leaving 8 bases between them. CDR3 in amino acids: CASSPSGNTEAFF. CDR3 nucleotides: TGCGCCAGCAGCCCTAGCGGGAACACTGAAGCTTTCTTT.

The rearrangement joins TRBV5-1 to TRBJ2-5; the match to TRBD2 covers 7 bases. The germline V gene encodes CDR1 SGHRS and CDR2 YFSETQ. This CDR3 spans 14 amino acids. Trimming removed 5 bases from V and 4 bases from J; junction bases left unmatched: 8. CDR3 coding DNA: TGCGCCAGCAGGGGAGGGATCCTCTTAGAGACCCAGTACTTC. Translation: CASRGGILLETQYF.

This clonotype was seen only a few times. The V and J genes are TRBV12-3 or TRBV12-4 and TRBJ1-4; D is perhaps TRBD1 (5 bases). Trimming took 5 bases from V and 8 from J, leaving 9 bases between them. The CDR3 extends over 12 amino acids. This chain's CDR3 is CASSQDREKLFF. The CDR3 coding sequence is TGTGCCAGCAGTCAAGACAGAGAAAAACTGTTTTTT.

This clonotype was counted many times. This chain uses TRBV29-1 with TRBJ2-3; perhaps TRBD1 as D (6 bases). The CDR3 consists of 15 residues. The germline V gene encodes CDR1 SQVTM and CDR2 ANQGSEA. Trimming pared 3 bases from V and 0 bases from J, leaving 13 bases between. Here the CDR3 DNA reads TGCAGCGTTGACCGGGACACCACTAGCACAGATACGCAGTATTTT. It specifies CSVDRDTTSTDTQYF.

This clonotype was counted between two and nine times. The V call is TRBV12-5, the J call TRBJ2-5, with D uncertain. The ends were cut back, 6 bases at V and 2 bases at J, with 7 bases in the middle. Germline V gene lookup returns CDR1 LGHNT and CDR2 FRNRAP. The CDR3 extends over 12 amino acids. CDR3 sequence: CASGDTQETQYF. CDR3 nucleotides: TGTGCTAGTGGGGATACTCAAGAGACCCAGTACTTC. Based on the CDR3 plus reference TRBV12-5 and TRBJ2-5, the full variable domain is DARVTQTPRHKVTEMGQEVTMRCQPILGHNTVFWYRQTMMQGLELLAYFRNRAPLDDSGMPKDRFSAEMPDATLATLKIQPSEPRDSAVYFCASGDTQETQYFGPGTRLLVL.

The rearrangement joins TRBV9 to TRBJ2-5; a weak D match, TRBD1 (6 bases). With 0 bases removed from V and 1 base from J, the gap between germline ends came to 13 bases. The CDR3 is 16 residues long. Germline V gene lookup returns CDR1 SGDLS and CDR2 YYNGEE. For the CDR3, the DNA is TGTGCCAGCAGCGTAGGGGACACAAAGCCCCAAGAGACCCAGTACTTC. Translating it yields CASSVGDTKPQETQYF. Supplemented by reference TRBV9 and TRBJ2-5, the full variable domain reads DSGVTQTPKHLITATGQRVTLRCSPRSGDLSVYWYQQSLDQGLQFLIQYYNGEERAKGNILERFSAQQFPDLHSELNLSSLELGDSALYFCASSVGDTKPQETQYFGPGTRLLVL.

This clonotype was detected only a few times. CDR3 DNA: TGTGCCAGCAGCTTCGTAGCGGGAGCCTACAATGAGCAGTTCTTC. Protein product: CASSFVAGAYNEQFF. The V gene is TRBV11-2, the J gene TRBJ2-1; 9 bases match TRBD2. The germline V gene has CDR1 SGHAT and CDR2 FQNNGV. This CDR3 region has 15 residues. With V trimmed by 3 bases and J by 2 bases, 2 bases remained unmatched. The full variable domain, its missing parts supplied by reference TRBV11-2 and TRBJ2-1, is EAGVAQSPRYKIIEKRQSVAFWCNPISGHATLYWYQQILGQGPKLLIQFQNNGVVDDSQLPKDRFSAERLKGVDSTLKIQPAKLEDSAVYLCASSFVAGAYNEQFFGPGTRLTVL.

In DNA, the CDR3 is TGTGCCAGCAGCTTTGGGGGCCTGCGCTCCTACGAGCAGTACTTC. The encoded protein is CASSFGGLRSYEQYF. The V call is TRBV11-3, the J call TRBJ2-7, with D possibly matching TRBD1 (6 bases). Trimming shortened V by 3 bases and J by 0 bases, and 12 bases separated the two germline ends. Germline-derived CDR1 and CDR2 are SGHNT and YENEEA. The CDR3 extends over 15 amino acids. Together with reference TRBV11-3 and TRBJ2-7, the CDR3 gives the full variable domain: EAGVVQSPRYKIIEKKQPVAFWCNPISGHNTLYWYLQNLGQGPELLIRYENEEAVDDSQLPKDRFSAERLKGVDSTLKIQPAELGDSAVYLCASSFGGLRSYEQYFGPGTRLTVT.

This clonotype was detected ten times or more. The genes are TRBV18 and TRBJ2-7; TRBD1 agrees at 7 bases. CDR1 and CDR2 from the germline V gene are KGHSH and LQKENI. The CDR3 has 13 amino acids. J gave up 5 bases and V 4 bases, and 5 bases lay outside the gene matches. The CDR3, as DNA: TGTGCCAGCTCACTTCGAGGGGGCGACGAGCAGTACTTC. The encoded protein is CASSLRGGDEQYF. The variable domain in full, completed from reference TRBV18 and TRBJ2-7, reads NAGVMQNPRHLVRRRGQEARLRCSPMKGHSHVYWYRQLPEEGLKFMVYLQKENIIDESGMPKERFSAEFPKEGPSILRIQQVVRGDSAAYFCASSLRGGDEQYFGPGTRLTVT.

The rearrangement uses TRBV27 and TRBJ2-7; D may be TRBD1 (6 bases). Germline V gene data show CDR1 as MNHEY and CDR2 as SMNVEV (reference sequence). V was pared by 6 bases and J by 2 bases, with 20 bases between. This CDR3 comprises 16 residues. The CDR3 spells CASRPLRGQLTYEQYF. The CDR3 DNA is TGTGCCAGCAGACCTTTACGAGGACAGCTGACCTACGAGCAGTACTTC.

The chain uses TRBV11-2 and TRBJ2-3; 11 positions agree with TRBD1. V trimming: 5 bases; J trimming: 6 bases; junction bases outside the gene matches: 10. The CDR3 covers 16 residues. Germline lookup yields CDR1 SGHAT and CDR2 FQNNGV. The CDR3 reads CASSLRTGGEGDTQYF. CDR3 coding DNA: TGTGCCAGCAGCCTTAGGACAGGGGGCGAAGGGGATACGCAGTATTTT.

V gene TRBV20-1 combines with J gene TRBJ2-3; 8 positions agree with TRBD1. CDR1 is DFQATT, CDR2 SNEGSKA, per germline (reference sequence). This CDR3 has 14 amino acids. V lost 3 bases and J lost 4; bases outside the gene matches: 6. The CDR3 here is CSARGQVWPDTQYF. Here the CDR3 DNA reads TGCAGTGCTAGGGGACAGGTCTGGCCAGATACGCAGTATTTT.

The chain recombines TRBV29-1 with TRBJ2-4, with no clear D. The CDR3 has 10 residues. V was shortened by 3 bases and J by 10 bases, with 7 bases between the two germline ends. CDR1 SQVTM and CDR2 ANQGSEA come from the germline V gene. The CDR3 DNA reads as TGCAGCGTTGAGGAAGGGATTCAGTACTTC. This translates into CSVEEGIQYF.